These 2 T cell receptor beta chains originate from one sample sequenced in a study of HIV-infected patients and healthy controls. In TCRdb, the 5' RACE reads were re-called with MiXCR into one record per CDR3 protein. The data show tens of thousands of distinct CDR3 sequences, 19% seen once. Source material: CD4+ T cells from blood. The receptors shown here come from a human donor in good health.

The genes are TRBV18 and TRBJ1-3; the D gene is possibly TRBD1 (6 bases). V lost 5 bases and J 0 bases, leaving 8 bases between the germline ends. This CDR3 spans 14 amino acids. The V gene's germline CDR1 is KGHSH and CDR2 LQKENI. Here the CDR3 DNA reads TGTGCCAGCTCAAGGGACAACTCTGGAAACACCATATATTTT. Translated: CASSRDNSGNTIYF.

CDR3: CSVDGTGADTQYF. CDR3 bases: TGCAGCGTTGATGGGACAGGGGCAGATACGCAGTATTTT. The chain recombines TRBV29-1 with TRBJ2-3; 10 nucleotides align to TRBD1. In germline, CDR1 is SQVTM, CDR2 ANQGSEA. The CDR3 is made up of 13 amino acids. J gave up 4 bases and V 3 bases, and 1 base lay outside the gene matches.